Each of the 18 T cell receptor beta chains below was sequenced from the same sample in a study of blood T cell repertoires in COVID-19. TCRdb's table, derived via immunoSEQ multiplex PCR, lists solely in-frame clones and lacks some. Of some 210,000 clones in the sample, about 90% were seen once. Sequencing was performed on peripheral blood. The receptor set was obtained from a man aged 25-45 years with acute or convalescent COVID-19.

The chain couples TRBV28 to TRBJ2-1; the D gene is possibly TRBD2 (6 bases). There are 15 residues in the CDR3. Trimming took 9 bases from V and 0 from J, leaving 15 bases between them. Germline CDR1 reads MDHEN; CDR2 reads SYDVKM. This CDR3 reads CASRRMGGSYNEQFF. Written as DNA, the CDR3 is TGTGCCAGTCGCCGAATGGGGGGCTCCTACAATGAGCAGTTCTTC.

The CDR3 here is CASSFPYPGTSVVGGEQYF. The DNA of the CDR3 is TGTGCCAGCAGTTTCCCCTACCCCGGGACTAGCGTCGTGGGTGGCGAGCAGTACTTC. J is TRBJ2-7 and V is TRBV7-8; 10 bases fit TRBD2. The CDR3 spans 19 residues. Germline lookup yields CDR1 SGHVS and CDR2 FQNEAQ. J gave up 6 bases and V 6 bases, and 23 bases lay outside the gene matches.

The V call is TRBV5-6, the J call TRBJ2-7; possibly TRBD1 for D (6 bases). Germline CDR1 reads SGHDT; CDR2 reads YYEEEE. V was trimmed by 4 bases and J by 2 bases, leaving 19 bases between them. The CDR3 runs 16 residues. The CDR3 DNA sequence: TGTGCCAGCAGCCAAGGACAGCCGACTATCACCTACGAGCAGTACTTC. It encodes CASSQGQPTITYEQYF.

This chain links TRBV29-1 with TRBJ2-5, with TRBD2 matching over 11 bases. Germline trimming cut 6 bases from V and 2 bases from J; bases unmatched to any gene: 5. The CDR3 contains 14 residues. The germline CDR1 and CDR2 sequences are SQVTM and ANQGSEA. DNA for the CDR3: TGCAGCGTCCCTAGCGGGGGGATGCAAGAGACCCAGTACTTC. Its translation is CSVPSGGMQETQYF.

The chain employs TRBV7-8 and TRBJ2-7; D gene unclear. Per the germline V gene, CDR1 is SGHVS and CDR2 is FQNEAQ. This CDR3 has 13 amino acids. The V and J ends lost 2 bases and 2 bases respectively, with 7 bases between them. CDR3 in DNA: TGTGCCAGCAGCTTATTCGGAGCCTACGAGCAGTACTTC. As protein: CASSLFGAYEQYF. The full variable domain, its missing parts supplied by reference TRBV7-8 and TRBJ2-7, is GAGVSQSPRYKVAKRGQDVALRCDPISGHVSLFWYQQALGQGPEFLTYFQNEAQLDKSGLPSDRFFAERPEGSVSTLKIQRTQQEDSAVYLCASSLFGAYEQYFGPGTRLTVT.

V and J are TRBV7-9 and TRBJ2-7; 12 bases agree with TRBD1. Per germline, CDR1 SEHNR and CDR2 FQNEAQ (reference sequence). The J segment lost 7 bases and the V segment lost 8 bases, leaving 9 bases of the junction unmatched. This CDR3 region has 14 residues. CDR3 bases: TGTGCCAGCGGGTCGGGACAGGGGGCTAAGGAGCAGTACTTC. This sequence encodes CASGSGQGAKEQYF.

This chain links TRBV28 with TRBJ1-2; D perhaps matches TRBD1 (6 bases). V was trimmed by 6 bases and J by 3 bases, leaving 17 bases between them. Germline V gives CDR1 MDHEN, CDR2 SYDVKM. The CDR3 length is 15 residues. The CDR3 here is CASSNPLDSHYGYTF. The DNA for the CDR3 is TGTGCCAGCAGCAATCCGTTGGACAGTCACTATGGCTACACCTTC.

CDR3 amino acids: CASSDRGATNEKLFF. Written as DNA, the CDR3 is TGTGCCAGCAGCGACAGGGGAGCAACTAATGAAAAACTGTTTTTT. The chain joins TRBV9 to TRBJ1-4; 7 bases are a match to TRBD1. V shed 3 bases, J shed 0 bases, and the junction held 2 bases outside the gene matches. Per the germline V gene, CDR1 is SGDLS and CDR2 is YYNGEE. This CDR3 spans 15 amino acids.

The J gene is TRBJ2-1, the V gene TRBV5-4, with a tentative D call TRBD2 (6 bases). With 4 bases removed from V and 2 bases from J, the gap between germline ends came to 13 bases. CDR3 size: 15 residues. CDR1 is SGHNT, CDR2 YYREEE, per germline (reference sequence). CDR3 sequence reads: CASSRGGETYNEQFF. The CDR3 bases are TGTGCCAGCAGCCGCGGCGGGGAAACCTACAATGAGCAGTTCTTC.

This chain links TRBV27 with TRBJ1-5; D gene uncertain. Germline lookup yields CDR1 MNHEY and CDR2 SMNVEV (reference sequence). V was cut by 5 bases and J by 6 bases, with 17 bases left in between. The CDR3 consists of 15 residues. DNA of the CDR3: TGTGCCAGCAGTCCGGTCCTCGGGGAAAGTCAGCCCCAGCATTTT. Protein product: CASSPVLGESQPQHF.

The CDR3: CASKTGETHQETQYF. The CDR3 DNA reads as TGTGCCAGTAAGACTGGGGAGACCCACCAAGAGACCCAGTACTTC. V gene TRBV19 combines with J gene TRBJ2-5; D is perhaps TRBD2 (5 bases). The CDR3 contains 15 residues. CDR1 LNHDA and CDR2 SQIVND come from the germline V gene (reference sequence). V lost 7 bases to trimming and J lost 0 bases, with 15 bases between them.

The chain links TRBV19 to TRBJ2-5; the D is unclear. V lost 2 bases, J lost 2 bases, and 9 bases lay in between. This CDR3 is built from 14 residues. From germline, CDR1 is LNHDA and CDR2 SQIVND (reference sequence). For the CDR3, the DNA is TGTGCCAGTAGTATATTGGGCCTGCAAGAGACCCAGTACTTC. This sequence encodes CASSILGLQETQYF.

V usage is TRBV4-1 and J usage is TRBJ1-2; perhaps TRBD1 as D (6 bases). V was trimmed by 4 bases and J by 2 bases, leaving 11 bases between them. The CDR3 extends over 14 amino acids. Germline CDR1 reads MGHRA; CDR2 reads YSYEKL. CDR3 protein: CASSPGASNYGYTF. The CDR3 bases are TGCGCCAGCAGCCCAGGGGCCTCAAACTATGGCTACACCTTC.

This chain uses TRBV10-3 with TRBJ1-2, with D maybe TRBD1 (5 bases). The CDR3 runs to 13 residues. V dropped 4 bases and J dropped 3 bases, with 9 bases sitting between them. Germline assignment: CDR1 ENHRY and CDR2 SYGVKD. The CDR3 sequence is CAISGRDDYGYTF. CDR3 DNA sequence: TGTGCCATCAGTGGGCGGGACGACTATGGCTACACCTTC.

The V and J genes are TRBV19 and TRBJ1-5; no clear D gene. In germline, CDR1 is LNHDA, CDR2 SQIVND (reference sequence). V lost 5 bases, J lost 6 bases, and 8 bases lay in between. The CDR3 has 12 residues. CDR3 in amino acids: CASSLPPQPQHF. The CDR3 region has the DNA TGTGCCAGTAGTCTCCCCCCTCAGCCCCAGCATTTT.

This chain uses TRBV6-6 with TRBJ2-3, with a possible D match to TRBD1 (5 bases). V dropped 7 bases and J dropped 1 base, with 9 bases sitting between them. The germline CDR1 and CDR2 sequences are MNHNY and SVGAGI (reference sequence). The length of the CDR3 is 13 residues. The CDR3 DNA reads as TGTGCCAGCACAGGGTCAGGCACAGATACGCAGTATTTT. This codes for CASTGSGTDTQYF.

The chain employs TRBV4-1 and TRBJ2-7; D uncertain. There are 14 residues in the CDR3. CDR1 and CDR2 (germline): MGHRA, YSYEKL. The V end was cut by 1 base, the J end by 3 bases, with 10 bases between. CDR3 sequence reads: CASSQVSGFYEQYF. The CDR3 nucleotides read TGCGCCAGCAGCCAAGTCTCGGGTTTCTACGAGCAGTACTTC.

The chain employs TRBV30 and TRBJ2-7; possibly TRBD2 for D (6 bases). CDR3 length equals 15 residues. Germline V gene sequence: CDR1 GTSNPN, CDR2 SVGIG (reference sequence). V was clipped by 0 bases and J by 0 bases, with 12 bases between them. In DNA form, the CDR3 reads TGTGCCTGGAGTGTACGTGGGGGGAGCTCCTACGAGCAGTACTTC. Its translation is CAWSVRGGSSYEQYF.